This T cell receptor beta chain emerged from a study of CD8 T cells in Susac syndrome. Findings of the study overall: Total CD8+ repertoires held about 15 Susac-specific public clones, while CD8+ TEMRA repertoires held five.

The CDR3 consists of 17 residues. The junction had 9 bases not matched to a gene; V was cut back by 4 bases and J by 5 bases. Germline lookup yields CDR1 MGHRA and CDR2 YSYEKL. Random hexamers primed reverse transcription of about 0.45 to 1 ug RNA. One entry per CDR3 protein, called by TCRdb with MiXCR from the immunoSEQ multiplex PCR reads. The sample includes 200,000 or so distinct CDR3 sequences, more than 85% of them seen just once. The table lists this clonotype with a count of one. What it recognizes is unknown. The V call is TRBV4-1, the J call TRBJ2-5; 14 bases agree with TRBD2. The sample comprised CD8+ T cells from PBMCs. This receptor was identified in a human donor with Susac syndrome. This CDR3 reads CASSPTRLAGGYETQYF. In DNA form, the CDR3 reads TGCGCCAGCAGCCCGACGAGACTAGCGGGAGGGTACGAGACCCAGTACTTC.